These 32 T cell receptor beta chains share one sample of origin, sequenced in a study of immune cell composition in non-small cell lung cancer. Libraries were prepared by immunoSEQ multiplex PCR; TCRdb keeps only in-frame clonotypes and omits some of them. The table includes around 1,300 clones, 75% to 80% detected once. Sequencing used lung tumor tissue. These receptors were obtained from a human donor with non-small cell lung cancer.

The CDR3 spells CASNNPGLHSGANVLTF. The CDR3 nucleotides are TGTGCCAGTAATAACCCGGGACTCCACTCTGGGGCCAACGTCCTGACTTTC. The rearrangement joins TRBV19 to TRBJ2-6; TRBD2 is a possible D gene (6 bases). CDR3 length equals 17 residues. The V end lost 7 bases, the J end lost 0 bases, and 16 bases lay between the germline ends. Germline V CDR1 and CDR2: LNHDA, SQIVND (reference sequence).

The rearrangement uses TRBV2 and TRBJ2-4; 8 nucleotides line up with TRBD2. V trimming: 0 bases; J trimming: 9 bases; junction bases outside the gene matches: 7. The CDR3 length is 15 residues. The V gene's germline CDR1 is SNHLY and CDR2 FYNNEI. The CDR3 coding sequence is TGTGCCAGCAGTGAAGCGGGACTAGGAGGGGGCATTCAGTACTTC. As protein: CASSEAGLGGGIQYF.

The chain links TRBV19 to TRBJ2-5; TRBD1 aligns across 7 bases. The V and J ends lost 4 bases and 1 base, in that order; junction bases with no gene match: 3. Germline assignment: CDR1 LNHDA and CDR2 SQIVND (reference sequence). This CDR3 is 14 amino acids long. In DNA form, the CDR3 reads TGTGCCAGTAGTACGGGACAGCTCCAAGAGACCCAGTACTTC. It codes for CASSTGQLQETQYF. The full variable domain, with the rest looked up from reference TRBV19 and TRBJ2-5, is DGGITQSPKYLFRKEGQNVTLSCEQNLNHDAMYWYRQDPGQGLRLIYYSQIVNDFQKGDIAEGYSVSREKKESFPLTVTSAQKNPTAFYLCASSTGQLQETQYFGPGTRLLVL.

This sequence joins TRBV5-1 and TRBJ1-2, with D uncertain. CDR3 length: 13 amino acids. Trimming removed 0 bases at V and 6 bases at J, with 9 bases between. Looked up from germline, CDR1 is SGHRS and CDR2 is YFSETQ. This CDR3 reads CASSLETEDGYTF. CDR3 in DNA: TGCGCCAGCAGCTTGGAAACAGAAGATGGCTACACCTTC.

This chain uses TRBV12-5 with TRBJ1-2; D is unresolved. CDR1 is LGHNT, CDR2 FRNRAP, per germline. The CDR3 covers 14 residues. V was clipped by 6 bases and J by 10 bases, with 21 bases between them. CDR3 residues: CASGRDKAWPAYTF. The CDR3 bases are TGTGCTAGTGGCCGAGACAAGGCCTGGCCTGCCTACACCTTC.

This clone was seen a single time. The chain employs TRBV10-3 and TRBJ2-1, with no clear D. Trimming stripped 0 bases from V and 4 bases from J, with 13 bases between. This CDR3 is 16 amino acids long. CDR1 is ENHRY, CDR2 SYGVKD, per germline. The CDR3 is CAISESSNYPYNEQFF. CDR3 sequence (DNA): TGTGCCATCAGTGAGTCAAGTAACTACCCGTACAATGAGCAGTTCTTC.

The CDR3 sequence is CASSTRTVNNEQFF. As DNA, the CDR3 is TGTGCCAGCAGCACAAGGACAGTCAACAATGAGCAGTTCTTC. V gene TRBV7-8 combines with J gene TRBJ2-1; D may be TRBD1 (6 bases). The germline gives CDR1 SGHVS, CDR2 FQNEAQ. The V end was cut by 5 bases, the J end by 5 bases, with 13 bases between. The CDR3 extends over 14 amino acids.

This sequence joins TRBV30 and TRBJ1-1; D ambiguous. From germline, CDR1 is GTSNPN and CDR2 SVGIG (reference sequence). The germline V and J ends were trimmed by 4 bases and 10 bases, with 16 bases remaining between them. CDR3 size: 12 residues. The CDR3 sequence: CAWTHGRATAFF. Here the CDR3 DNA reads TGTGCCTGGACGCACGGGAGGGCTACAGCTTTCTTT.

The CDR3 nucleotides read TGTGCCACACGGCCCTCGGGGACAGGAGATCAGCCCCAGCATTTT. This codes for CATRPSGTGDQPQHF. The chain combines TRBV6-5 with TRBJ1-5; 8 bases align to TRBD1. The CDR3 sequence is 15 residues long. Germline lookup yields CDR1 MNHEY and CDR2 SVGAGI. V was pared by 10 bases and J by 5 bases, with 13 bases of the junction left unmatched.

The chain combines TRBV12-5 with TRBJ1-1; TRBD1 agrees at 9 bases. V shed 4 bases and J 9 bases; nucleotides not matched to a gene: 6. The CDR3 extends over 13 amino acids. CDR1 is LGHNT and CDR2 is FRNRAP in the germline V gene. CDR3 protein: CASGWVGTGKAFF. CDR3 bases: TGTGCTAGTGGTTGGGTCGGGACAGGGAAAGCTTTCTTT.

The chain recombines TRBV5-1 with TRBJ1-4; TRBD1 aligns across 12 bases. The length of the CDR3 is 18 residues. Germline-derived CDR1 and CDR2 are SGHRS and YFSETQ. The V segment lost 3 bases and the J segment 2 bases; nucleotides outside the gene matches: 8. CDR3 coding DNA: TGCGCCAGCAGCTCCCCCCCGGGACAGGGGGCTACTAATGAAAAACTGTTTTTT. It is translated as CASSSPPGQGATNEKLFF.

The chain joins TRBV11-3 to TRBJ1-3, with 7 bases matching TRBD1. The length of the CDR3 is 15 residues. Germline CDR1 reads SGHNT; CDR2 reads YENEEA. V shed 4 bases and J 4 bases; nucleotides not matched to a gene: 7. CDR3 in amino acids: CASSSREDRGNTIYF. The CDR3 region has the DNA TGTGCCAGCAGCTCGAGGGAGGACAGGGGAAACACCATATATTTT.

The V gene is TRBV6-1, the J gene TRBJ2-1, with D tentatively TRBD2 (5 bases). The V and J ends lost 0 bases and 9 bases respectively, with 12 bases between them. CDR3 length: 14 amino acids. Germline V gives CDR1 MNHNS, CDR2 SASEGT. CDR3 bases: TGTGCCAGCAGTGAAGCGAGGTTAAGCGGTGAGCAGTTCTTC. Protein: CASSEARLSGEQFF.

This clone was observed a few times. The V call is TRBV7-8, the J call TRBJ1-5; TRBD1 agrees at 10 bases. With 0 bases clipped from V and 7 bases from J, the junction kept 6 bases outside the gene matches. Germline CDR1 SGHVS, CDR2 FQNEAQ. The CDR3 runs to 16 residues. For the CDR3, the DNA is TGTGCCAGCAGCTTAGCGTCGGGACAGGGGAACCAGCCCCAGCATTTT. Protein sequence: CASSLASGQGNQPQHF.

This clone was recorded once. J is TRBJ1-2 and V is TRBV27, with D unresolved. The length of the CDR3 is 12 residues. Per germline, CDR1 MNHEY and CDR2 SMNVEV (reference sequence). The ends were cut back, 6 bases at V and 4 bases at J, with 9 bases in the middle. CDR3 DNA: TGTGCCAGCAGCGAACTTGGCTATGGCTACACCTTC. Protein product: CASSELGYGYTF.

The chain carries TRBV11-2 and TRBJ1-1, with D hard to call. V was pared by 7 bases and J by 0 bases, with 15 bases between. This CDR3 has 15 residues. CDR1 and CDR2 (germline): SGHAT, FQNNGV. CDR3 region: CASNLNRDLNTEAFF. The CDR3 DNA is TGTGCCAGCAACCTAAACCGGGATCTGAACACTGAAGCTTTCTTT.

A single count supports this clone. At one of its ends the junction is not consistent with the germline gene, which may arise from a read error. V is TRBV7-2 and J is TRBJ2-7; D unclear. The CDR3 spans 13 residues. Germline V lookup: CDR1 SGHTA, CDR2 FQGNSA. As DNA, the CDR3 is TGCGCCAGCAGCCAAGAATTCCGAGGAAGGCAGTACTTC. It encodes CASSQEFRGRQYF.

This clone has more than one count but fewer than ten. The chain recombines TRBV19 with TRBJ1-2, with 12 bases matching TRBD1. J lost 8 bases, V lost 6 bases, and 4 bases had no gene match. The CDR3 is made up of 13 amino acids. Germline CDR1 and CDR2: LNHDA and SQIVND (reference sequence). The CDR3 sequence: CASRGQGAFGYTF. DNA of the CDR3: TGTGCCAGTAGGGGACAGGGGGCGTTCGGCTACACCTTC.

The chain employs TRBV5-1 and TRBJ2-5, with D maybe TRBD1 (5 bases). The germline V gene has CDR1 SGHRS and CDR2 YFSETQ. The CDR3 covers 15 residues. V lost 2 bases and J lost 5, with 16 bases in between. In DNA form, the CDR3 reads TGCGCCAGCAGCTTATATGGCAGTTCAGGGGAGACCCAGTACTTC. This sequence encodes CASSLYGSSGETQYF.

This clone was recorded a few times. The CDR3 loop is CATDTGQGFHEQYF. CDR3 nucleotides: TGTGCCACCGATACCGGGCAGGGATTCCACGAGCAGTACTTC. This chain joins TRBV10-3 and TRBJ2-7; maybe TRBD1 (5 bases). The germline V gene has CDR1 ENHRY and CDR2 SYGVKD. Trimming left V 10 bases short and J 5 bases short, with 21 bases between. The length of the CDR3 is 14 residues.

DNA of the CDR3: TGTGCCAGCAGTTACTCGGAAGGGGATCAGCCCCAGCATTTT. Residues: CASSYSEGDQPQHF. The chain couples TRBV6-6 to TRBJ1-5; TRBD1 is a possible D gene (5 bases). This CDR3 is 14 amino acids long. Germline lookup yields CDR1 MNHNY and CDR2 SVGAGI (reference sequence). V was clipped by 0 bases and J by 5 bases, with 8 bases between them.

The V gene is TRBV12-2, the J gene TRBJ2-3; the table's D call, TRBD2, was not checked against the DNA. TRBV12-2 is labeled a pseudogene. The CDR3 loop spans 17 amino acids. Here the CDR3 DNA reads TGTGCAAGTCGCCTTCGTTCTAGCGGGCTGTTCACAGATACGCAGTATTTT. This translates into CASRLRSSGLFTDTQYF.

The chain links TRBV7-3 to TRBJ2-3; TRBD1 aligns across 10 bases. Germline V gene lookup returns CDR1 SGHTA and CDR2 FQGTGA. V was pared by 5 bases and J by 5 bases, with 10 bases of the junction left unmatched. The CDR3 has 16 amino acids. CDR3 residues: CASSQGDRGRRDTQYF. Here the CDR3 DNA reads TGTGCCAGCAGCCAAGGGGACAGGGGTAGGAGAGATACGCAGTATTTT.

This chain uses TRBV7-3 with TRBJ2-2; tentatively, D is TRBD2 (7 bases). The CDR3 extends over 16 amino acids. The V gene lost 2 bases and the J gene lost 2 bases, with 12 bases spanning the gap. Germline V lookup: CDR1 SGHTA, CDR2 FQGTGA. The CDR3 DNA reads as TGTGCCAGCAGCTTAGGGGGGGCGGCTAACACCGGGGAGCTGTTTTTT. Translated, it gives CASSLGGAANTGELFF.

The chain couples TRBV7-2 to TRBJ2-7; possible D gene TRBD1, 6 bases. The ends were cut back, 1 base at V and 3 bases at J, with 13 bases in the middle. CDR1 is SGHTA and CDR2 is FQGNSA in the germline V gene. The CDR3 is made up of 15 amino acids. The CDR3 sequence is CASSLVGGAFYEQYF. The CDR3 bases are TGTGCCAGCAGCTTAGTAGGGGGAGCGTTCTACGAGCAGTACTTC.

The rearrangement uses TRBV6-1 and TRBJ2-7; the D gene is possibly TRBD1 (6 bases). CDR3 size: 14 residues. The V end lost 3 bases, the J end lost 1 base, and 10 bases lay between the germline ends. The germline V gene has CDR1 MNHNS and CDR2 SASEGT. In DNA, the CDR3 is TGTGCCAGCAGTGATGGGGGCCGGTCCTACGAGCAGTACTTC. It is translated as CASSDGGRSYEQYF.

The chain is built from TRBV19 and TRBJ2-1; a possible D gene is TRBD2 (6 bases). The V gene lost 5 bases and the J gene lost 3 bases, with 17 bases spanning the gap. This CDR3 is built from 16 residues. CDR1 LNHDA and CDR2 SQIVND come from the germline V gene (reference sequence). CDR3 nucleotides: TGTGCCAGTAGTGGGGAGGCGCCGCCCCGCTACAATGAGCAGTTCTTC. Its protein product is CASSGEAPPRYNEQFF. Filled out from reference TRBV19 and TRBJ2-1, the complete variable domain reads DGGITQSPKYLFRKEGQNVTLSCEQNLNHDAMYWYRQDPGQGLRLIYYSQIVNDFQKGDIAEGYSVSREKKESFPLTVTSAQKNPTAFYLCASSGEAPPRYNEQFFGPGTRLTVL.

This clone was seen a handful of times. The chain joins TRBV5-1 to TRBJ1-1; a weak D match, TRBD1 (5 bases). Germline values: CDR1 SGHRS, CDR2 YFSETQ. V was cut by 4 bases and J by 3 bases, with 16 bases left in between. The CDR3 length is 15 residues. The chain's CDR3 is CASSTSSRADTEAFF. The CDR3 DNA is TGCGCCAGCAGCACAAGTTCCAGGGCGGACACTGAAGCTTTCTTT.

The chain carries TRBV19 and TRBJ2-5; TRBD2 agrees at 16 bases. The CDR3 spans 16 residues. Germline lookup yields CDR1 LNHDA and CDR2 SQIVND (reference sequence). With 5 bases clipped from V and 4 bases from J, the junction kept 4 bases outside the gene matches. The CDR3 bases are TGTGCCAGTAGTCAGGGGACTAGCGGGAGGGGAGAGACCCAGTACTTC. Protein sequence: CASSQGTSGRGETQYF.

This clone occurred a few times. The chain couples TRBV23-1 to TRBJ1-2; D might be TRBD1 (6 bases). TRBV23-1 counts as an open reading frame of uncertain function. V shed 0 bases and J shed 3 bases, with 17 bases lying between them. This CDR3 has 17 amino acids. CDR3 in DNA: TGCGCCAGCAGTCAATCTGGGTGGGAGGGACACTACTATGGCTACACCTTC. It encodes CASSQSGWEGHYYGYTF.

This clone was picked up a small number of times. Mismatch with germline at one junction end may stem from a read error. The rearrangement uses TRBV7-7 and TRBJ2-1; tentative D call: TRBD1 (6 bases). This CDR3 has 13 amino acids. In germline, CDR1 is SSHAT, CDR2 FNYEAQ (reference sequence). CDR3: CASSLDRSNEQFF. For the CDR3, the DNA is TGTGCTAGCAGCCTAGACAGGAGTAATGAGCAGTTCTTC.

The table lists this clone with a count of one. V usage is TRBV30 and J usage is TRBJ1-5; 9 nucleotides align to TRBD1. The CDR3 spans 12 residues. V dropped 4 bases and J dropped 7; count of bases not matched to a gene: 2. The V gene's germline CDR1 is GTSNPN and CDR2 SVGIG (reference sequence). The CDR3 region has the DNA TGTGCCTGGAACAGGGGGCCGCAGCCCCAGCATTTT. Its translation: CAWNRGPQPQHF.